This TCR beta chain was documented in a study of control samples from healthy donors and cancer patients. Generated by immunoSEQ multiplex PCR, the TCRdb table keeps only in-frame clones and is missing some. Of roughly 88,000 clones in the sample, about 89% were seen once. The germline V gene has CDR1 SGHRS and CDR2 YFSETQ. J gave up 6 bases and V 4 bases, and 7 bases lay outside the gene matches. CDR3 length: 15 residues. The receptor was isolated from a woman aged 25 to 39 in good health. The chain employs TRBV5-1 and TRBJ2-2; 9 bases are a match to TRBD1. The sequenced sample was blood. The DNA of the CDR3 is TGCGCCAGCAGCCGGGACAGGGAGGGAGCCGGGGAGCTGTTTTTT. Encoded protein: CASSRDREGAGELFF.